This T cell receptor beta chain was sequenced for a study of cytomegalovirus exposure and HLA in healthy donors. Overall study: In a previous analysis, 120 million or so unique TCR beta sequences were found from 150 million to 200 million T cells.

PCR amplification relied on 60 Vbeta primers (plus 13 Jbeta primers). Some clones are missing from TCRdb's copy, which holds only in-frame ones; the method was immunoSEQ multiplex PCR. Recorded for this sample: 200,000 or so clones. CDR1 and CDR2 from the germline V gene are SGHVS and FQNEAQ. The CDR3 covers 15 residues. V trimming: 4 bases; J trimming: 6 bases; junction bases outside the gene matches: 6. The chain recombines TRBV7-8 with TRBJ2-3; 11 bases align to TRBD2. This sequence was found in a boy aged 5-17 years in good health and CMV-seronegative. Sequences were obtained from PBMCs. CDR3 DNA: TGTGCCAGCAGCTCAAGACTAGCGGGGTTTGATACGCAGTATTTT. This codes for CASSSRLAGFDTQYF. Full variable domain (remainder filled in from reference TRBV7-8 and TRBJ2-3): GAGVSQSPRYKVAKRGQDVALRCDPISGHVSLFWYQQALGQGPEFLTYFQNEAQLDKSGLPSDRFFAERPEGSVSTLKIQRTQQEDSAVYLCASSSRLAGFDTQYFGPGTRLTVL.